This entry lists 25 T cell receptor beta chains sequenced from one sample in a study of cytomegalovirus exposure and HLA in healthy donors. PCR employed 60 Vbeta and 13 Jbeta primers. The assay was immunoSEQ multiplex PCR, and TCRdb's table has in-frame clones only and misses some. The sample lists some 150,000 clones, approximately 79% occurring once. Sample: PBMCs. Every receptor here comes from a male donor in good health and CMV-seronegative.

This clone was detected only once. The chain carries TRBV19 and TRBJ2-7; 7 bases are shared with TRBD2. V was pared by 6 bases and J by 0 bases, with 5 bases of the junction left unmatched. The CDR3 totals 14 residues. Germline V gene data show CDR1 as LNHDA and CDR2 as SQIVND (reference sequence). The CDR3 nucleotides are TGTGCCAGTAGCGGCGGGAGCGCCTCCTACGAGCAGTACTTC. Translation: CASSGGSASYEQYF.

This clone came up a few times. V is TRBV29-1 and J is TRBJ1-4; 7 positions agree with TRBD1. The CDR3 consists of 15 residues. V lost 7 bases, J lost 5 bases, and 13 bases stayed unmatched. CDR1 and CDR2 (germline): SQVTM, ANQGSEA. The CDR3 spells CSAQQGPETNEKLFF. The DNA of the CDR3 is TGCAGCGCCCAACAGGGGCCCGAAACCAATGAAAAACTGTTTTTT.

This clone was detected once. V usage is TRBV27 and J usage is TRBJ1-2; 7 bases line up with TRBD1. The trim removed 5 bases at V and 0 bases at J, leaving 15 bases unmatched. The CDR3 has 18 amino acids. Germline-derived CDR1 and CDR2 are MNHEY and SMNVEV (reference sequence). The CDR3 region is CASSPGGTASPANYGYTF. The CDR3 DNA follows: TGTGCCAGCAGTCCAGGAGGGACAGCGAGCCCTGCTAACTATGGCTACACCTTC.

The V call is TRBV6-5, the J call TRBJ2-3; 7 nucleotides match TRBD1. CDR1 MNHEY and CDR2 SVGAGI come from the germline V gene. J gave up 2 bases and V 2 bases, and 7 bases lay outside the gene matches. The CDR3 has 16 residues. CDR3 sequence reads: CASSYGYGQDTDTQYF. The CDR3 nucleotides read TGTGCCAGCAGTTACGGCTATGGACAGGACACAGATACGCAGTATTTT.

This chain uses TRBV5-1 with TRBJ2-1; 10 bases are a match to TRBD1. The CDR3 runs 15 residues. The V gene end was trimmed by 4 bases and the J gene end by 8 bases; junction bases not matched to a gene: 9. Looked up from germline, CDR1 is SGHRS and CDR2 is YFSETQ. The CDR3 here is CASSPGATGGDEQFF. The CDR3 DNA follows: TGCGCCAGCAGCCCCGGGGCGACAGGGGGCGATGAGCAGTTCTTC.

The CDR3 nucleotides read TGTGCCAGCAGTTTTCGACGACAGGGACCCACTGAAGCTTTCTTT. Protein sequence: CASSFRRQGPTEAFF. The chain joins TRBV27 to TRBJ1-1, with 7 nucleotides matching TRBD1. The germline V gene encodes CDR1 MNHEY and CDR2 SMNVEV (reference sequence). Trimming removed 3 bases from V and 4 bases from J; junction bases left unmatched: 8. This CDR3 contains 15 residues.

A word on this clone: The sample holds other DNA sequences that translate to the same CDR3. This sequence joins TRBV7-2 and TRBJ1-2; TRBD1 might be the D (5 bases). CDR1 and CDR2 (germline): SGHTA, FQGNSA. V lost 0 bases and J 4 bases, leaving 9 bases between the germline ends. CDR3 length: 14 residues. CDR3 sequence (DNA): TGTGCCAGCAGCTTAGCTGGGGCCCTCTATGGCTACACCTTC. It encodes CASSLAGALYGYTF.

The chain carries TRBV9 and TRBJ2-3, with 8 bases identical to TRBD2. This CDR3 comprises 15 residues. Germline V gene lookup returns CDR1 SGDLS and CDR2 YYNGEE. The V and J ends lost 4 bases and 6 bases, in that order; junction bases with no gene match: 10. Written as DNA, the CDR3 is TGTGCCAGCAGCTTTAGGGGCAGCGGGGGCGATACGCAGTATTTT. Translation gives CASSFRGSGGDTQYF.

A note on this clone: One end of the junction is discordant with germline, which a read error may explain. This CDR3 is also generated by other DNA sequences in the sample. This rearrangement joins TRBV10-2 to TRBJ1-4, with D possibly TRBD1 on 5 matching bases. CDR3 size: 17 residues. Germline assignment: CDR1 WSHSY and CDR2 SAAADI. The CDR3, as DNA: TGCGCCAGCAGTGGGAGTACCAGGGAAGTCTTAGTTGAAAAGCTGTTTTTT. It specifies CASSGSTREVLVEKLFF.

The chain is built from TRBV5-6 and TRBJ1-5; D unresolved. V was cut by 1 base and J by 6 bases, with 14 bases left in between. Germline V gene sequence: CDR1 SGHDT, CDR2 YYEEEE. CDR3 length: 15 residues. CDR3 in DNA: TGTGCCAGCAGCTTGATCTCACGAACGGGTCAGCCCCAGCATTTT. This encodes CASSLISRTGQPQHF.

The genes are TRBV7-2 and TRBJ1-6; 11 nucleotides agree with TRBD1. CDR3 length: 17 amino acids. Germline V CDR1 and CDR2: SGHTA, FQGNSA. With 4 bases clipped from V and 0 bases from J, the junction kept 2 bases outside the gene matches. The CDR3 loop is CASSWTGGGSYNSPLHF. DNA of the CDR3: TGTGCCAGCAGCTGGACAGGGGGCGGCTCCTATAATTCACCCCTCCACTTT.

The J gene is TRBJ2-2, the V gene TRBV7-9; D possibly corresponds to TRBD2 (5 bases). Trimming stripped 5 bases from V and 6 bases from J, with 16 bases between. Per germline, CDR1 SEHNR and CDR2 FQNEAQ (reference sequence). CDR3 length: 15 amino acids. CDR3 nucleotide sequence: TGTGCCAGCAGCCTCCGGACGGTGGGAGCCGGGGAGCTGTTTTTT. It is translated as CASSLRTVGAGELFF.

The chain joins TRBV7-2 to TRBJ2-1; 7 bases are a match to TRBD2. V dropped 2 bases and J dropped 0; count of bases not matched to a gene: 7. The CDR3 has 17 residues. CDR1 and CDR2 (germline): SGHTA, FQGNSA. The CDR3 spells CASSLKSAGSSYNEQFF. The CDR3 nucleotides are TGTGCCAGCAGCTTAAAGTCAGCGGGGAGCTCCTACAATGAGCAGTTCTTC.

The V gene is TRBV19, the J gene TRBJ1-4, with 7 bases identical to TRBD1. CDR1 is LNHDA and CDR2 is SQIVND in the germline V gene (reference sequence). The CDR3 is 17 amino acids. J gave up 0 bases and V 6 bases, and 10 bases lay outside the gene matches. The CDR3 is CASSSTGSLATNEKLFF. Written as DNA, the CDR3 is TGTGCCAGTAGCTCGACAGGGTCTCTTGCAACTAATGAAAAACTGTTTTTT.

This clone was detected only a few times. CDR3 residues: CASSEGANQPQHF. The CDR3 DNA is TGTGCCAGCAGTGAAGGGGCTAATCAGCCCCAGCATTTT. The rearrangement links TRBV6-4 to TRBJ1-5, with D perhaps TRBD1 (5 bases). The CDR3 runs to 13 residues. CDR1 and CDR2 from the germline V gene are MRHNA and SNTAGT. V was cut by 3 bases and J by 4 bases, with 7 bases left in between.

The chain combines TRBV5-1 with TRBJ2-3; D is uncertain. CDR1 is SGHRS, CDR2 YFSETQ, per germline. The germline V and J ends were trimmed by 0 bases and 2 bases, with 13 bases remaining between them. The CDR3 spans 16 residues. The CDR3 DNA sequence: TGCGCCAGCAGCTTGGCCCCGGCCGGAGACACAGATACGCAGTATTTT. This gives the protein CASSLAPAGDTDTQYF. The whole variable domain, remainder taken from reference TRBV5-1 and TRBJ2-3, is KAGVTQTPRYLIKTRGQQVTLSCSPISGHRSVSWYQQTPGQGLQFLFEYFSETQRNKGNFPGRFSGRQFSNSRSEMNVSTLELGDSALYLCASSLAPAGDTDTQYFGPGTRLTVL.

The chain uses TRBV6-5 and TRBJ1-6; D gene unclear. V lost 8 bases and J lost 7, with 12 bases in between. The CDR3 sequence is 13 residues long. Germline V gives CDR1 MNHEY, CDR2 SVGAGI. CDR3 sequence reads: CASSVQSNSPLHF. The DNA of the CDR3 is TGTGCCAGCTCAGTCCAATCAAATTCACCCCTCCACTTT.

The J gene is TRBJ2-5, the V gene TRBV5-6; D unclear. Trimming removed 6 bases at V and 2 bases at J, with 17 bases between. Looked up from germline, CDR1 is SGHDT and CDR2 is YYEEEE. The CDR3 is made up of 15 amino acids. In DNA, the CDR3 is TGTGCCAGCACCGCCCTGCCAGGTCAACAAGAGACCCAGTACTTC. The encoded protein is CASTALPGQQETQYF.

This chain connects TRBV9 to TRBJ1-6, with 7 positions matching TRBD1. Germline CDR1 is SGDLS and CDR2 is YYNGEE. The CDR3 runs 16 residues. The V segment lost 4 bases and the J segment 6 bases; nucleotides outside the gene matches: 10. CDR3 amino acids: CASSTKTGSGNSPLHF. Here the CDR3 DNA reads TGTGCCAGCAGCACCAAGACAGGGTCCGGTAATTCACCCCTCCACTTT.

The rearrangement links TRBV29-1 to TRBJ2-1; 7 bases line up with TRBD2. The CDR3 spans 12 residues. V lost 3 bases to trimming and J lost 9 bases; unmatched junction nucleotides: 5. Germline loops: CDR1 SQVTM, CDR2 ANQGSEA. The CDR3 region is CSVDVGGVEQFF. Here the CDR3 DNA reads TGCAGCGTTGACGTTGGGGGGGTTGAGCAGTTCTTC.

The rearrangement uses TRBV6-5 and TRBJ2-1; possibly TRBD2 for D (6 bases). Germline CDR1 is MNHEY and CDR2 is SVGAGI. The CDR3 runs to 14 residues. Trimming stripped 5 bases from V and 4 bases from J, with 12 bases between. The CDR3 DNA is TGTGCCAGCAGTGAACGGCGGGAATACAATGAGCAGTTCTTC. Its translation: CASSERREYNEQFF.

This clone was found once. The CDR3: CAWTLGGAGELFF. In DNA, the CDR3 is TGTGCCTGGACCCTTGGGGGGGCCGGGGAGCTGTTTTTT. This chain joins TRBV30 and TRBJ2-2, with TRBD2 matching 7 bases. Germline CDR1 is GTSNPN and CDR2 is SVGIG (reference sequence). The CDR3 loop spans 13 amino acids. The trim removed 4 bases at V and 6 bases at J, leaving 5 bases unmatched.

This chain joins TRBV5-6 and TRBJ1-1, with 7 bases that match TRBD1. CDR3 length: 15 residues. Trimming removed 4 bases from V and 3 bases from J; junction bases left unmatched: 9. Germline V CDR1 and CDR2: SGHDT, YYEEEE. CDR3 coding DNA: TGTGCCAGCAGCCCCCTTCGACAGGGAGACACTGAAGCTTTCTTT. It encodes CASSPLRQGDTEAFF.

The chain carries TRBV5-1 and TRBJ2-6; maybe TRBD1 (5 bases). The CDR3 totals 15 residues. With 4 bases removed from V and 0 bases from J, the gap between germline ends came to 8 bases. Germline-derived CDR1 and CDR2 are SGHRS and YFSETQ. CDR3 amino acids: CASSRTTSGANVLTF. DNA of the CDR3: TGCGCCAGCAGCCGGACAACCTCTGGGGCCAACGTCCTGACTTTC. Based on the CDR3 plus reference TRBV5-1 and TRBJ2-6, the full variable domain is KAGVTQTPRYLIKTRGQQVTLSCSPISGHRSVSWYQQTPGQGLQFLFEYFSETQRNKGNFPGRFSGRQFSNSRSEMNVSTLELGDSALYLCASSRTTSGANVLTFGAGSRLTVL.

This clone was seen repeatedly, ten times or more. CDR3 nucleotide sequence: TGTGCCAGCAGTTCACACAGGGGGGAGAGCACTGAAGCTTTCTTT. Its translation is CASSSHRGESTEAFF. V and J are TRBV27 and TRBJ1-1, with 8 bases aligning to TRBD1. The CDR3 contains 15 residues. CDR1 is MNHEY, CDR2 SMNVEV, per germline (reference sequence). J gave up 4 bases and V 4 bases, and 8 bases lay outside the gene matches.